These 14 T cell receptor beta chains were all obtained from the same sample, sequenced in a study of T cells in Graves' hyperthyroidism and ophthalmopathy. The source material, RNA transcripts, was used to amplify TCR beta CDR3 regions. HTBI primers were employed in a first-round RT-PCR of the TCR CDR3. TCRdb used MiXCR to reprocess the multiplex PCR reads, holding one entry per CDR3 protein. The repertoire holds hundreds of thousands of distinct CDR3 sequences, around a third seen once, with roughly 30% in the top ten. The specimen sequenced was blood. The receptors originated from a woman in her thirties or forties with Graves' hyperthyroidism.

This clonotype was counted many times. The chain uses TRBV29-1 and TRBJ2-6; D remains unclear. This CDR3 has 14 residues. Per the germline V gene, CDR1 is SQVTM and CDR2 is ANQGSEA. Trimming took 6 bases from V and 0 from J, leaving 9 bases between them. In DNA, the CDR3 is TGCAGCGTGGAACTGGGCTCTGGGGCCAACGTCCTGACTTTC. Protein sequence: CSVELGSGANVLTF. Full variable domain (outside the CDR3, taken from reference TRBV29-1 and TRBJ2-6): SAVISQKPSRDICQRGTSLTIQCQVDSQVTMMFWYRQQPGQSLTLIATANQGSEATYESGFVIDKFPISRPNLTFSTLTVSNMSPEDSSIYLCSVELGSGANVLTFGAGSRLTVL.

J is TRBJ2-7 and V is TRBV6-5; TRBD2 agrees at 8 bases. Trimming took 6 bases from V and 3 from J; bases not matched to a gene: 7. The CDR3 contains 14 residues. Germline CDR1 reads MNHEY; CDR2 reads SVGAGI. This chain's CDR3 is CASRDGSGNYEQYF. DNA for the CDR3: TGTGCCAGCAGGGACGGTAGCGGGAACTACGAGCAGTACTTC.

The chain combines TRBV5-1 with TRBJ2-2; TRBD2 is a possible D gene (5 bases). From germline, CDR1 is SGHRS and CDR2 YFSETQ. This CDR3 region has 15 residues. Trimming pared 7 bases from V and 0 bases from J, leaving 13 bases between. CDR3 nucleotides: TGCGCCAGCCGGTGGGAGACCTCGAACACCGGGGAGCTGTTTTTT. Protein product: CASRWETSNTGELFF.

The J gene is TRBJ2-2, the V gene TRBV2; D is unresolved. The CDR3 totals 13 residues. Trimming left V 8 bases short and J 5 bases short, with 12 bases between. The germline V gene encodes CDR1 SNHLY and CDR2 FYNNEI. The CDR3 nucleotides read TGTGCCAGCTCCCCCTGGGTAACCGGGGAGCTGTTTTTT. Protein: CASSPWVTGELFF.

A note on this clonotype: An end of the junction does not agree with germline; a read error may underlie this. The CDR3 reads CASGQAVGGNRPQHF. The CDR3 nucleotides are TGCGCCAGCGGCCAAGCGGTAGGGGGCAATCGGCCCCAGCATTTT. This sequence joins TRBV4-1 and TRBJ1-5; 7 nucleotides align to TRBD1. Germline V lookup: CDR1 MGHRA, CDR2 YSYEKL. The CDR3 runs 15 residues.

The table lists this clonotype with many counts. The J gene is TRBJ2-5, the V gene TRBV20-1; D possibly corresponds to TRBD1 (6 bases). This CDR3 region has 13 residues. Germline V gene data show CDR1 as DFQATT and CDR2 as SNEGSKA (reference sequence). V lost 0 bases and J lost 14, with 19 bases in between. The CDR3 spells CSAREGGQGRDYF. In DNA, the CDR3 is TGCAGTGCTAGAGAAGGGGGACAAGGAAGGGATTACTTC.

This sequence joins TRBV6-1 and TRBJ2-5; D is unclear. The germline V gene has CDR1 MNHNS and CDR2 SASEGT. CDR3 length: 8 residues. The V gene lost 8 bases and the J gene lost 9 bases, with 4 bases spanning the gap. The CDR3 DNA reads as TGTGCCAGCGGGGCCCAGTACTTC. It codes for CASGAQYF.

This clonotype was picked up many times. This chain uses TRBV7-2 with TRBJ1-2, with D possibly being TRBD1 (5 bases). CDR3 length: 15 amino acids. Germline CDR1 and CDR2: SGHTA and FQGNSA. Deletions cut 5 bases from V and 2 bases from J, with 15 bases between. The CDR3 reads CASSNRDAHNYGYTF. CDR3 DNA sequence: TGTGCCAGCAGCAACCGGGACGCTCACAACTATGGCTACACCTTC.

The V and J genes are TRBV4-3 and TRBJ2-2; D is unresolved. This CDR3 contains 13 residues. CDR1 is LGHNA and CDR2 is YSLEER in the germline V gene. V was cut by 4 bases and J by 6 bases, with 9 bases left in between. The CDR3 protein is CASSPGPSGELFF. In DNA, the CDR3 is TGCGCCAGCAGCCCTGGACCGTCCGGGGAGCTGTTTTTT.

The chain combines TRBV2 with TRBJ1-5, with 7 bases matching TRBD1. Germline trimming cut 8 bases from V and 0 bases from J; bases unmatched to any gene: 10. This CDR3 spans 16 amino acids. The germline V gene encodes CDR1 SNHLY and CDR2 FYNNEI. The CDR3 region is CASSPADRDSNQPQHF. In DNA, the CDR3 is TGTGCCAGCTCACCCGCCGACAGGGATAGCAATCAGCCCCAGCATTTT.

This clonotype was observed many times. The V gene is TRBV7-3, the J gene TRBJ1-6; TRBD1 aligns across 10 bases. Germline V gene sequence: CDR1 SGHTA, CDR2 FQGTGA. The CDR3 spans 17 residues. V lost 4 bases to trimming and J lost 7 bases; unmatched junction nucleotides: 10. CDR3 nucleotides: TGTGCCAGCAGCTCGAGCAGTCCGGGACAGGGGAATTCACCCCTCCACTTT. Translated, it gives CASSSSSPGQGNSPLHF.

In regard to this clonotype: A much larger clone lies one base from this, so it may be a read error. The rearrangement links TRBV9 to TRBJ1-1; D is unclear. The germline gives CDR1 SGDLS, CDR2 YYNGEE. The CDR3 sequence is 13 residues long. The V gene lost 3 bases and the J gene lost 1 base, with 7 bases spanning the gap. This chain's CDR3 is CASSGRANTEAFF. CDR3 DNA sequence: TGTGCCAGCAGCGGACGGGCGAACACTGAAGCTTTCTTT.

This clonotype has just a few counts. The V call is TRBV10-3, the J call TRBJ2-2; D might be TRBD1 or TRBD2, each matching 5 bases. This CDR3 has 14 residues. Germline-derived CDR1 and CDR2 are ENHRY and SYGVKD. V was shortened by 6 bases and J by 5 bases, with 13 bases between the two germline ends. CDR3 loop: CAISRDGATGELFF. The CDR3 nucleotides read TGTGCCATCAGCAGGGACGGAGCTACCGGGGAGCTGTTTTTT.

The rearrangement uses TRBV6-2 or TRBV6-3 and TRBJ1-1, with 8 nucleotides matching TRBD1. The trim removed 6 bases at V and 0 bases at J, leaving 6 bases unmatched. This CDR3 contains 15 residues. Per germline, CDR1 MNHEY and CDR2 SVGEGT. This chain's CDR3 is CASRGTGRLNTEAFF. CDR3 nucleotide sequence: TGTGCCAGCAGGGGGACAGGCCGACTGAACACTGAAGCTTTCTTT.